What follows are 20 T cell receptor beta chains derived from one specimen sequenced in a study of blood T cell repertoires in COVID-19. Profiling relied on immunoSEQ multiplex PCR, and the TCRdb table lists in-frame clones only, not all of them. The sample contains tens of thousands of clones, approximately 79% of which appear only once. Sample: peripheral blood. These TCRs come from a man between 65 and 79 years old with active or convalescent COVID-19.

CDR3 in DNA: TGTGCCAGCAGCCTCGAGAGTTTCAATCAGCCCCAGCATTTT. Amino acids: CASSLESFNQPQHF. The chain is built from TRBV4-2 and TRBJ1-5; D unclear. CDR1 and CDR2 from the germline V gene are LGHNA and YNFKEQ. Trimming stripped 4 bases from V and 3 bases from J, with 10 bases between. The CDR3 totals 14 residues.

This clone has only one observation. The V gene is TRBV24-1, the J gene TRBJ2-3, with D uncertain. The CDR3 length is 12 residues. Germline CDR1 and CDR2: KGHDR and SFDVKD. Trimming pared 5 bases from V and 6 bases from J, leaving 8 bases between. The CDR3 loop is CATSGVMDTQYF. CDR3 coding DNA: TGTGCCACCAGTGGAGTTATGGATACGCAGTATTTT.

The chain has TRBV6-5 and TRBJ2-7; TRBD1 matches 10 bases. Germline V CDR1 and CDR2: MNHEY, SVGAGI. The junction had 7 bases not matched to a gene; V was cut back by 6 bases and J by 8 bases. This CDR3 comprises 13 residues. CDR3 protein: CASRFRDRGKQYF. In DNA, the CDR3 is TGTGCCAGCAGGTTCCGGGACAGGGGCAAGCAGTACTTC.

This chain connects TRBV11-3 to TRBJ2-5; perhaps TRBD1 as D (6 bases). With 5 bases removed from V and 1 base from J, the gap between germline ends came to 17 bases. The CDR3 extends over 16 amino acids. The germline gives CDR1 SGHNT, CDR2 YENEEA. CDR3 sequence reads: CASSEGASRGQETQYF. CDR3 DNA: TGTGCCAGCAGCGAAGGGGCTAGCAGGGGCCAAGAGACCCAGTACTTC.

The chain carries TRBV5-1 and TRBJ2-6, with 7 nucleotides matching TRBD1. Trimming at V came to 1 base and at J to 4 bases, leaving 2 bases not matched to a gene. CDR1 SGHRS and CDR2 YFSETQ come from the germline V gene. CDR3 length equals 15 residues. The chain's CDR3 is CASSLTGAGANVLTF. The DNA of the CDR3 is TGCGCCAGCAGCTTGACAGGGGCCGGGGCCAACGTCCTGACTTTC.

CDR3 nucleotides: TGTGCCAGCAGCTTAGATGGACAGGGGTACAATGAGCAGTTCTTC. It encodes CASSLDGQGYNEQFF. The chain combines TRBV11-2 with TRBJ2-1; 9 bases are shared with TRBD1. The length of the CDR3 is 15 residues. Per germline, CDR1 SGHAT and CDR2 FQNNGV. The V segment lost 0 bases and the J segment 4 bases; nucleotides outside the gene matches: 1.

The rearrangement links TRBV5-1 to TRBJ1-3; D might be TRBD1 (5 bases). Trimming cost V 0 bases and J 4 bases, with 5 bases left between them. In germline, CDR1 is SGHRS, CDR2 YFSETQ. The CDR3 is 13 residues long. CDR3 nucleotides: TGCGCCAGCAGCTTGGGGACAGGAAACACCATATATTTT. This gives the protein CASSLGTGNTIYF. Based on the CDR3 plus reference TRBV5-1 and TRBJ1-3, the full variable domain is KAGVTQTPRYLIKTRGQQVTLSCSPISGHRSVSWYQQTPGQGLQFLFEYFSETQRNKGNFPGRFSGRQFSNSRSEMNVSTLELGDSALYLCASSLGTGNTIYFGEGSWLTVV.

This clone showed up just a few times. This rearrangement joins TRBV7-8 to TRBJ2-2; D possibly corresponds to TRBD1 (6 bases). Germline V gene data show CDR1 as SGHVS and CDR2 as FQNEAQ. Trimming left V 1 base short and J 6 bases short, with 9 bases between. The CDR3 is 14 residues long. The CDR3 bases are TGTGCCAGCAGCTTAGAGACAGGCGCCGGGGAGCTGTTTTTT. This codes for CASSLETGAGELFF.

This chain links TRBV12-3 or TRBV12-4 with TRBJ1-2, with no clear D. There are 12 residues in the CDR3. The V end was cut by 5 bases, the J end by 4 bases, with 8 bases between. CDR3 in DNA: TGTGCCAGCAGTCCCGGCGGCTATGGCTACACCTTC. It codes for CASSPGGYGYTF.

The chain uses TRBV30 and TRBJ1-1; weak D call: TRBD1 (6 bases). This CDR3 is 13 amino acids long. Germline-derived CDR1 and CDR2 are GTSNPN and SVGIG (reference sequence). V was trimmed by 3 bases and J by 0 bases, leaving 8 bases between them. DNA for the CDR3: TGTGCCTGGAGCGGACAGATGAACACTGAAGCTTTCTTT. Its translation: CAWSGQMNTEAFF. The variable domain in full, with the rest retrieved from reference TRBV30 and TRBJ1-1, is SQTIHQWPATLVQPVGSPLSLECTVEGTSNPNLYWYRQAAGRGLQLLFYSVGIGQISSEVPQNLSASRPQDRQFILSSKKLLLSDSGFYLCAWSGQMNTEAFFGQGTRLTVV.

The rearrangement joins TRBV2 to TRBJ1-1; no clear D gene. With 8 bases removed from V and 10 bases from J, the gap between germline ends came to 11 bases. CDR1 SNHLY and CDR2 FYNNEI come from the germline V gene. The CDR3 covers 10 residues. CDR3 sequence reads: CASLAERAFF. The CDR3 DNA is TGTGCCAGCCTGGCAGAACGAGCTTTCTTT.

The V and J genes are TRBV4-1 and TRBJ1-2; weak D call: TRBD1 (6 bases). V shed 4 bases and J shed 2 bases, with 26 bases lying between them. Germline V gene sequence: CDR1 MGHRA, CDR2 YSYEKL. The CDR3 runs to 19 residues. The CDR3 here is CASSRTRGWDTLVNYGYTF. The CDR3 DNA reads as TGCGCCAGCAGCCGAACAAGGGGTTGGGACACCCTCGTAAACTATGGCTACACCTTC.

This clone occurred once. The chain carries TRBV27 and TRBJ2-2; D remains ambiguous. Trimming took 2 bases from V and 0 from J, leaving 4 bases between them. The CDR3 has 14 residues. Per the germline V gene, CDR1 is MNHEY and CDR2 is SMNVEV (reference sequence). The CDR3 sequence is CASSLLTNTGELFF. The CDR3 coding sequence is TGTGCCAGCAGTTTACTTACGAACACCGGGGAGCTGTTTTTT.

This clone was recorded a few times. V usage is TRBV2 and J usage is TRBJ1-5; no clear D gene. V gave up 4 bases and J gave up 8 bases, with 9 bases separating them. Germline CDR1 SNHLY, CDR2 FYNNEI. This CDR3 is built from 12 residues. The CDR3 nucleotides are TGTGCCAGCAGTGCAGCCCGGGAGCCCCAGCATTTT. This sequence encodes CASSAAREPQHF. Full variable domain (rest looked up from reference TRBV2 and TRBJ1-5): EPEVTQTPSHQVTQMGQEVILRCVPISNHLYFYWYRQILGQKVEFLVSFYNNEISEKSEIFDDQFSVERPDGSNFTLKIRSTKLEDSAMYFCASSAAREPQHFGDGTRLSIL.

The chain uses TRBV3-1 (or the pseudogene TRBV3-2) and TRBJ1-3; 7 nucleotides agree with TRBD1. This CDR3 is built from 17 residues. Germline trimming cut 8 bases from V and 0 bases from J; bases unmatched to any gene: 13. Germline V gene lookup returns CDR1 LGHDT and CDR2 YNNKEL (reference sequence). In DNA, the CDR3 is TGTGCCAGCCGGGACCTTGGCAGGGGGTCCTCTGGAAACACCATATATTTT. Its translation: CASRDLGRGSSGNTIYF.

V usage is TRBV28 and J usage is TRBJ2-7, with 10 positions matching TRBD1. CDR3 length: 18 residues. Trimming at V came to 6 bases and at J to 5 bases, leaving 19 bases not matched to a gene. CDR1 and CDR2 from the germline V gene are MDHEN and SYDVKM. The CDR3 region is CASSLRLDRGGLRDEQYF. In DNA, the CDR3 is TGTGCCAGCAGCCTGAGGTTGGACAGGGGGGGCCTGAGGGACGAGCAGTACTTC.

About this clone itself: The same CDR3 is also encoded by other DNA sequences in this sample. The rearrangement joins TRBV11-2 to TRBJ1-5; 7 bases line up with TRBD1. Germline assignment: CDR1 SGHAT and CDR2 FQNNGV. The junction had 3 bases not matched to a gene; V was cut back by 5 bases and J by 5 bases. The CDR3 runs 13 residues. The CDR3 region is CASSLDRDQPQHF. CDR3 DNA sequence: TGTGCCAGCAGCCTTGACAGGGATCAGCCCCAGCATTTT. Looking up the rest from reference TRBV11-2 and TRBJ1-5 gives the full variable domain: EAGVAQSPRYKIIEKRQSVAFWCNPISGHATLYWYQQILGQGPKLLIQFQNNGVVDDSQLPKDRFSAERLKGVDSTLKIQPAKLEDSAVYLCASSLDRDQPQHFGDGTRLSIL.

The rearrangement links TRBV5-5 to TRBJ2-5; 12 bases are a match to TRBD2. Losses at the gene ends were 2 bases for V and 4 bases for J; bases not matched to a gene: 3. In germline, CDR1 is SGHKS, CDR2 YYEKEE (reference sequence). The CDR3 extends over 15 amino acids. CDR3 sequence reads: CASSFGLAGSETQYF. In nucleotides, the CDR3 is TGTGCCAGCAGCTTCGGACTAGCGGGGTCAGAGACCCAGTACTTC.

This sequence joins TRBV6-5 and TRBJ2-3; TRBD2 matches at 9 bases. The CDR3 runs 16 residues. Per germline, CDR1 MNHEY and CDR2 SVGAGI. The V and J ends lost 2 bases and 6 bases, in that order; junction bases with no gene match: 9. This CDR3 is CASSYGAAGGVDTQYF. The DNA for the CDR3 is TGTGCCAGCAGTTACGGGGCCGCGGGGGGGGTCGATACGCAGTATTTT.

The chain links TRBV28 to TRBJ1-5; TRBD1 aligns across 8 bases. J lost 5 bases, V lost 5 bases, and 5 bases had no gene match. This CDR3 has 14 amino acids. Germline assignment: CDR1 MDHEN and CDR2 SYDVKM. In nucleotides, the CDR3 is TGTGCCAGCAGTAAGACAGGGGTTCATCAGCCCCAGCATTTT. Its protein is CASSKTGVHQPQHF.